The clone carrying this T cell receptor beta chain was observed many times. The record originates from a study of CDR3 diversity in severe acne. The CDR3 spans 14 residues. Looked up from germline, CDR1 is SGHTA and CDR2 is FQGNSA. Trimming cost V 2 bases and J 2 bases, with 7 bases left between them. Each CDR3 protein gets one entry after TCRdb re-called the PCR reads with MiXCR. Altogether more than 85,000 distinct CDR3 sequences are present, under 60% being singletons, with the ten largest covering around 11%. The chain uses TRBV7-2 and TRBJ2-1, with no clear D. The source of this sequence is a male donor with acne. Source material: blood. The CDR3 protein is CASSLPGTYNEQFF. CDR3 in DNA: TGTGCCAGCAGCTTACCGGGTACCTACAATGAGCAGTTCTTC. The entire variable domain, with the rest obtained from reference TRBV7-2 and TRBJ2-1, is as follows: GAGVSQSPSNKVTEKGKDVELRCDPISGHTALYWYRQSLGQGLEFLIYFQGNSAPDKSGLPSDRFSAERTGGSVSTLTIQRTQQEDSAVYLCASSLPGTYNEQFFGPGTRLTVL.